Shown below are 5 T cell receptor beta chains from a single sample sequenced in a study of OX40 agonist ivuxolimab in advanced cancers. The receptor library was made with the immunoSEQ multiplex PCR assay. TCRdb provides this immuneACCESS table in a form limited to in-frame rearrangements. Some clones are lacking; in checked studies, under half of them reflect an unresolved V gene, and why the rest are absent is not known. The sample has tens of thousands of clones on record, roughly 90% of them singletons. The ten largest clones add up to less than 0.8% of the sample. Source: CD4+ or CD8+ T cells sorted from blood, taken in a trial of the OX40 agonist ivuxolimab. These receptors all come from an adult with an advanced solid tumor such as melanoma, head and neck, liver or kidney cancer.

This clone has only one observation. The CDR3 loop reads CASSTGLAGGDEQFF. Written as DNA, the CDR3 is TGTGCCAGTAGTACGGGACTAGCGGGAGGCGATGAGCAGTTCTTC. The chain recombines TRBV19 with TRBJ2-1, with TRBD2 matching over 15 bases. Trimming at V came to 4 bases and at J to 8 bases, leaving 3 bases not matched to a gene. Germline V gene lookup returns CDR1 LNHDA and CDR2 SQIVND (reference sequence). The CDR3 is 15 amino acids. Supplemented by reference TRBV19 and TRBJ2-1, the full variable domain reads DGGITQSPKYLFRKEGQNVTLSCEQNLNHDAMYWYRQDPGQGLRLIYYSQIVNDFQKGDIAEGYSVSREKKESFPLTVTSAQKNPTAFYLCASSTGLAGGDEQFFGPGTRLTVL.

The CDR3 region is CATSRDQQGTQYF. As DNA, the CDR3 is TGTGCCACCAGCAGAGACCAACAGGGTACGCAGTATTTT. This rearrangement joins TRBV15 to TRBJ2-3, with D tentatively TRBD1 (6 bases). The CDR3 runs to 13 residues. Deletions cut 0 bases from V and 8 bases from J, with 9 bases between. The germline CDR1 and CDR2 sequences are LNHNV and YYDKDF (reference sequence).

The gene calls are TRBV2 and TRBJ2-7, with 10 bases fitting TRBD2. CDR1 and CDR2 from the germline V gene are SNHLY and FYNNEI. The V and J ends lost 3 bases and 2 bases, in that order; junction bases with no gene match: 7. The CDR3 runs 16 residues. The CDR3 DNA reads TGTGCCAGCAGTGACGAGGGGAGCGGGGGGGCCTACGAGCAGTACTTC. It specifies CASSDEGSGGAYEQYF.

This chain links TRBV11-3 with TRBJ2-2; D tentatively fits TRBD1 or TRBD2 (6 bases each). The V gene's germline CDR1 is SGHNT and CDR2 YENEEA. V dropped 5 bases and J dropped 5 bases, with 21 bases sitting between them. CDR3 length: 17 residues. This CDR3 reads CASSPPDTKGGTGELFF. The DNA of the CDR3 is TGTGCCAGCAGCCCCCCCGACACTAAAGGGGGGACCGGGGAGCTGTTTTTT.

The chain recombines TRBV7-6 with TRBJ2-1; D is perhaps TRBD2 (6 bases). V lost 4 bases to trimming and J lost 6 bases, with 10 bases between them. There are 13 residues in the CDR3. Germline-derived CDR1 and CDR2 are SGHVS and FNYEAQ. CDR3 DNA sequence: TGTGCCAGCAGCTCTTGGGGAGGCAATGAGCAGTTCTTC. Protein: CASSSWGGNEQFF.